This T cell receptor (beta chain) was observed in a study of OX40 agonist ivuxolimab in advanced cancers. For the study at large: The dose-escalation cohort was over 65% male, with a mean age of about 56 years, ranging about 20 to 85. Study-wide results and limits: Researchers did not establish what antigens the expanded peripheral T cells target. Several nonresponders also turned out to have low normalized T-cell clonal expansion.

Assay used: immunoSEQ multiplex PCR; TCRdb lists only in-frame clones, some missing. The data hold about 41,000 clones, with around 87% observed a single time. Comments on this clone: Its specificity is not known.

With baseline, cycle 4 day 1, and cycle 7 day 1 as timepoints, blood was sampled. The CDR3 sequence is 16 residues long. CDR1 MNHNS and CDR2 SASEGT come from the germline V gene. V was shortened by 4 bases and J by 0 bases, with 16 bases between the two germline ends. V usage is TRBV6-1 and J usage is TRBJ2-7; D assignment may be TRBD1 or TRBD2 (6 bases each). The sequence was obtained from an adult with an advanced solid tumor such as melanoma, head and neck, liver or kidney cancer. Material: CD4+ or CD8+ T cells sorted from blood, obtained in a trial of the OX40 agonist ivuxolimab. The CDR3 coding sequence is TGTGCCAGCAGTGTTGGCGTCGGGGGCGCCTCCTACGAGCAGTACTTC. The encoded protein is CASSVGVGGASYEQYF.